The clone carrying this TCR beta chain was detected many times. Its specificity is unknown. From the RT-PCR reads, TCRdb called clonotypes with MiXCR, one entry per CDR3 protein. The table has around 580,000 distinct CDR3 sequences, about 12% seen once. With V trimmed by 7 bases and J by 4 bases, 6 bases remained unmatched. The CDR3 extends over 14 amino acids. This entry belongs to a study of response to subunit inactivated influenza vaccine. Overall study findings and caveats: After each seasonal influenza vaccination, few new T cells are recruited, the authors suggested.

This receptor was identified in a man aged 45-65 years who received an inactivated influenza vaccine. The source material was PBMCs from blood, sampled on the day of vaccination. V and J are TRBV12-3 or TRBV12-4 and TRBJ2-2, with 7 bases fitting TRBD1. The CDR3 region is CASNIRGSTGELFF. The CDR3 DNA reads TGTGCCAGCAACATCAGGGGGTCCACCGGGGAGCTGTTTTTT.